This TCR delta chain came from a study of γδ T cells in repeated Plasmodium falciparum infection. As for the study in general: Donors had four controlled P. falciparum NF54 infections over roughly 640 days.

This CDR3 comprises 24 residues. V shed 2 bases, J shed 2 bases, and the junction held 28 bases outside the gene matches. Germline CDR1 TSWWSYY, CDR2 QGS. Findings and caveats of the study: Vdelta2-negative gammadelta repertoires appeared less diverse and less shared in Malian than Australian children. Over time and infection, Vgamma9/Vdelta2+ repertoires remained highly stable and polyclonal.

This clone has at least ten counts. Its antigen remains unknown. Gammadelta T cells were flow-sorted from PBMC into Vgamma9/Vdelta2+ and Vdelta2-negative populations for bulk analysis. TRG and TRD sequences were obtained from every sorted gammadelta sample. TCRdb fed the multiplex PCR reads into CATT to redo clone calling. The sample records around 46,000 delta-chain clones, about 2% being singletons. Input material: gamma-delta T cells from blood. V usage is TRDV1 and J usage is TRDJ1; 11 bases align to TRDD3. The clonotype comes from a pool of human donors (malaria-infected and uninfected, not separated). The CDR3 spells CALGESMTRPLYWGILVRTDKLIF. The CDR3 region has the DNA TGTGCTCTTGGGGAATCCATGACAAGACCCTTATACTGGGGGATATTGGTGAGAACCGATAAACTCATCTTT.